The 32 T cell receptor beta chains presented below share a single source sample, sequenced in a study of breast tumors, draining lymph nodes, adjacent tissues. Each CDR3 protein is one row after TCRdb ran MiXCR on the multiplex PCR reads. The sample holds 150,000 to 200,000 distinct CDR3 sequences; roughly a third are singletons and the top ten take around 4.5%. Samples came from axillary lymph nodes draining the breast cancer. Sequences were obtained from axillary lymph node tissue. Every receptor here comes from a female donor with breast cancer. Some clones in this sample may be carry-over from other donors' samples.

The V and J genes are TRBV13 and TRBJ2-5, with 9 bases aligning to TRBD1. The CDR3 spans 13 residues. Germline CDR1 is PRHDT and CDR2 is FYEKMQ (reference sequence). The J segment lost 5 bases and the V segment lost 8 bases, leaving 6 bases of the junction unmatched. Here the CDR3 DNA reads TGTGCCAGCCAGGGACAGGGAGGGGAGACCCAGTACTTC. Translation: CASQGQGGETQYF.

The gene calls are TRBV7-9 and TRBJ1-4; TRBD1 matches at 8 bases. The CDR3 is 16 amino acids. V gave up 2 bases and J gave up 6 bases; unmatched junction bases: 8. CDR1 and CDR2 (germline): SEHNR, FQNEAQ (reference sequence). The CDR3 reads CASSLNSDRGDEKLFF. CDR3 bases: TGTGCCAGCAGCTTAAACAGCGACAGGGGTGATGAAAAACTGTTTTTT.

This clonotype was recorded a few times. Relative to the germline gene, one junction end is altered; a read error may explain this. V is TRBV6-5 and J is TRBJ2-1; 9 nucleotides align to TRBD2. The CDR3 is made up of 16 amino acids. Germline assignment: CDR1 MNHEY and CDR2 SVGAGI. The CDR3 nucleotides read TGTGCCAGCAATTACTGGACTAGCGAGAACTACAATGAGCAGTTCTTC. Its protein product is CASNYWTSENYNEQFF.

This clonotype was seen ten or more times. V usage is TRBV2 and J usage is TRBJ2-7, with 12 bases aligning to TRBD2. V was pared by 7 bases and J by 2 bases, with 9 bases of the junction left unmatched. Germline V CDR1 and CDR2: SNHLY, FYNNEI. This CDR3 comprises 16 residues. CDR3 DNA: TGTGCCAGCACCATGTCAGGACTAGCGGGGACCTACGAGCAGTACTTC. Amino acids: CASTMSGLAGTYEQYF.

Of note for this clonotype: At one boundary the junction diverges from the germline segment, which might be a read error. V gene TRBV20-1 combines with J gene TRBJ1-1, with D unresolved. This CDR3 has 11 amino acids. Germline values: CDR1 DFQATT, CDR2 SNEGSKA (reference sequence). CDR3 bases: TGCGGTGCTAGACGAAGCACTGGAGCTTTCTTT. This gives the protein CGARRSTGAFF.

This clonotype was seen at least ten times. The chain is built from TRBV6-1 and TRBJ1-5, with D perhaps matching TRBD1 (5 bases). In germline, CDR1 is MNHNS, CDR2 SASEGT. The CDR3 is 13 residues long. Trimming left V 5 bases short and J 4 bases short, with 9 bases between. The CDR3 bases are TGTGCCAGCAGTCCACGACAGAATCAGCCCCAGCATTTT. Translation: CASSPRQNQPQHF.

The J gene is TRBJ1-1, the V gene TRBV29-1; D is unclear. The CDR3 totals 14 residues. Germline V gives CDR1 SQVTM, CDR2 ANQGSEA. CDR3 DNA: TGCGGCGCCCGAAGGGCCCGTATGAACACTGAAGCTTTCTTT. Translating gives CGARRARMNTEAFF.

This clonotype is medium-sized (0.01 to 0.1%) by share. This chain uses TRBV6-6 with TRBJ2-7, with D possibly being TRBD2 (5 bases). The CDR3 loop spans 12 amino acids. V lost 4 bases to trimming and J lost 7 bases, with 11 bases between them. CDR1 and CDR2 (germline): MNHNY, SVGAGI (reference sequence). CDR3 DNA: TGTGCCAGCAGTTCCAGGCCGGGGGAGCAGTACTTC. Encoded protein: CASSSRPGEQYF.

The chain joins TRBV14 to TRBJ1-1; D not certain. The CDR3 contains 11 residues. Trimming took 1 base from V and 9 from J, leaving 6 bases between them. The germline gives CDR1 SGHDN, CDR2 FVKESK. The CDR3 DNA is TGTGCCAGCAGCCAAGGTTCTAAAGCTTTCTTT. It encodes CASSQGSKAFF.

Many counts were recorded for this clonotype. This chain connects TRBV19 to TRBJ2-3; D is unresolved. CDR3 size: 15 residues. Germline CDR1 reads LNHDA; CDR2 reads SQIVND (reference sequence). Trimming stripped 2 bases from V and 2 bases from J, with 11 bases between. DNA for the CDR3: TGTGCCAGTAGTATAACTTTTCGAAACACAGATACGCAGTATTTT. This translates into CASSITFRNTDTQYF.

In its sample, this clonotype was seen many times. This rearrangement joins TRBV12-3 or TRBV12-4 to TRBJ2-1; the D gene is possibly TRBD2 (6 bases). The ends were cut back, 7 bases at V and 6 bases at J, with 10 bases in the middle. CDR3 length: 12 amino acids. The CDR3 loop reads CASTTGGNEQFF. In nucleotides, the CDR3 is TGTGCCAGCACCACCGGGGGCAATGAGCAGTTCTTC.

There are a few counts of this clonotype. The chain links TRBV29-1 to TRBJ1-1; D uncertain. Germline CDR1 SQVTM, CDR2 ANQGSEA. V gave up 6 bases and J gave up 1 base, with 12 bases separating them. CDR3 length: 13 residues. The CDR3 region is CSVRAQTNTEAFF. CDR3 coding DNA: TGCAGCGTGAGGGCTCAGACGAACACTGAAGCTTTCTTT.

For this clonotype: A read error is possible here, since a much larger clone lies one base away. J is TRBJ2-7 and V is TRBV20-1; 13 positions match TRBD2. The CDR3 extends over 14 amino acids. J gave up 6 bases and V 6 bases, and 8 bases lay outside the gene matches. CDR1 is DFQATT, CDR2 SNEGSKA, per germline (reference sequence). CDR3 bases: TGCAGTGCCATGACTAGCGGGAGGACCTCCGAGCAGTACTTC. Amino acid sequence: CSAMTSGRTSEQYF.

This clonotype was detected once. A much larger clone is a single base away; this may be a read error. The genes are TRBV12-3 or TRBV12-4 and TRBJ1-4; 8 bases align to TRBD1. The DNA end is a closer match to TRBJ2-2, so the J assignment may be wrong. This CDR3 has 16 amino acids. The chain's CDR3 is CASSPPGQVSTGELFF. In DNA form, the CDR3 reads TGTGCCAGCAGTCCCCCGGGACAGGTGAGCACCGGGGAGCTGTTTTTT.

This clonotype has just a few counts. This chain uses TRBV27 with TRBJ2-7, with 8 nucleotides matching TRBD1. The CDR3 contains 15 residues. V trimming: 5 bases; J trimming: 2 bases; junction bases outside the gene matches: 8. Germline values: CDR1 MNHEY, CDR2 SMNVEV (reference sequence). As DNA, the CDR3 is TGTGCCAGCAGTCCAGACAGGGGTCGGACCTACGAGCAGTACTTC. Amino acids: CASSPDRGRTYEQYF.

This clonotype was counted many times. The CDR3 DNA reads as TGCAGTGCTTCGATACCGACAGGCAGTGGCGGCTACACCTTC. Translating it yields CSASIPTGSGGYTF. V usage is TRBV20-1 and J usage is TRBJ1-2, with D perhaps matching TRBD1 (6 bases). Germline values: CDR1 DFQATT, CDR2 SNEGSKA (reference sequence). The CDR3 is 14 residues long. V lost 5 bases, J lost 8 bases, and 21 bases lay in between.

This clonotype was recorded many times. V usage is TRBV10-3 and J usage is TRBJ2-7; D assignment may be TRBD1 or TRBD2 (5 bases each). Trimming removed 10 bases from V and 0 bases from J, with 13 bases in between. Germline CDR1 is ENHRY and CDR2 is SYGVKD. CDR3 length: 13 amino acids. CDR3: CATLPGTSYEQYF. The CDR3 DNA is TGTGCCACCCTCCCCGGGACCTCCTACGAGCAGTACTTC.

This clonotype was counted at least ten times. This chain links TRBV4-2 with TRBJ2-3; 14 bases match TRBD2. The CDR3 runs to 15 residues. The V segment lost 4 bases and the J segment 5 bases; nucleotides outside the gene matches: 2. Germline lookup yields CDR1 LGHNA and CDR2 YNFKEQ. CDR3 protein: CASSPGLAGGDTQYF. The DNA of the CDR3 is TGTGCCAGCAGCCCTGGACTAGCGGGAGGAGATACGCAGTATTTT.

A few counts support this clonotype. This may stem from a read error, because a much larger clone lies one nucleotide away. The chain recombines TRBV5-8 with TRBJ1-5, with unresolved D. Trimming pared 0 bases from V and 4 bases from J, leaving 14 bases between. The CDR3 is 16 amino acids. Germline lookup yields CDR1 SGHTS and CDR2 YDEGEE. The CDR3, as DNA: TGTGCCAGCAGCTTGGGGAGGGCGGAGCAGAATCAGCCCCAGCATTTT. It codes for CASSLGRAEQNQPQHF.

Comments on this clonotype: The junction and the germline gene differ at one end; a read error may be behind it. The V gene is TRBV6-6, the J gene TRBJ2-7; D uncertain. Germline values: CDR1 MNHNY, CDR2 SVGAGI (reference sequence). There are 12 residues in the CDR3. The CDR3 here is CASSDSTLAQYF. In DNA, the CDR3 is TGTGCCAGCAGTGACTCCACACTGGCGCAGTACTTC.

At least ten counts were recorded for this clonotype. V gene TRBV27 combines with J gene TRBJ1-4; possible D gene TRBD1, 6 bases. Trimming shortened V by 3 bases and J by 5 bases, and 10 bases separated the two germline ends. The CDR3 is 14 amino acids. Germline loops: CDR1 MNHEY, CDR2 SMNVEV (reference sequence). CDR3 residues: CASSLTGVNEKLFF. The CDR3 nucleotides read TGTGCCAGCAGTTTGACAGGCGTGAATGAAAAACTGTTTTTT.

V is TRBV5-8 and J is TRBJ2-3; D is perhaps TRBD1 or TRBD2 (5 bases each). V was cut by 4 bases and J by 1 base, with 13 bases left in between. Germline V gives CDR1 SGHTS, CDR2 YDEGEE. The CDR3 runs 15 residues. The CDR3 sequence: CASSQGTARTDTQYF. In nucleotides, the CDR3 is TGTGCCAGCAGCCAAGGGACGGCTCGCACAGATACGCAGTATTTT. Looking up the rest from reference TRBV5-8 and TRBJ2-3 gives the full variable domain: EAGVTQSPTHLIKTRGQQATLRCSPISGHTSVYWYQQALGLGLQFLLWYDEGEERNRGNFPPRFSGRQFPNYSSELNVNALELEDSALYLCASSQGTARTDTQYFGPGTRLTVL.

The chain joins TRBV12-3 or TRBV12-4 to TRBJ2-3; TRBD2 aligns across 10 bases. J gave up 11 bases and V 5 bases, and 10 bases lay outside the gene matches. The CDR3 has 14 amino acids. The DNA for the CDR3 is TGTGCCAGCAGTCGAACTAGCGGGAACAATGAGCAGTATTTT. Its translation is CASSRTSGNNEQYF.

In this sample, this clonotype turned up many times. The V gene is TRBV5-8, the J gene TRBJ2-3; 7 bases are shared with TRBD2. CDR1 SGHTS and CDR2 YDEGEE come from the germline V gene. Unmatched junction bases numbered 7, after V lost 2 bases and J lost 1 base. The CDR3 is made up of 16 amino acids. Written as DNA, the CDR3 is TGTGCCAGCAGCTTAGGGCTAGCGGACGGCACAGATACGCAGTATTTT. This translates into CASSLGLADGTDTQYF. The full variable domain, rest sourced from reference TRBV5-8 and TRBJ2-3, is EAGVTQSPTHLIKTRGQQATLRCSPISGHTSVYWYQQALGLGLQFLLWYDEGEERNRGNFPPRFSGRQFPNYSSELNVNALELEDSALYLCASSLGLADGTDTQYFGPGTRLTVL.

A note on this clonotype: At one end, the junction sequence differs from germline, possibly due to a read error. The rearrangement uses TRBV6-2 or TRBV6-3 and TRBJ2-1; no clear D. CDR3 length: 13 residues. CDR1 is MNHEY and CDR2 is SVGEGT in the germline V gene. The CDR3 region has the DNA TGTGCCAGCAGGGGGTACTCCTACAATGAGCAGCTCTTC. This gives the protein CASRGYSYNEQLF.

Notes on this clonotype: The junction departs from the called germline gene at one end, perhaps through a read error. The chain uses TRBV24-1 and TRBJ2-2, with D hard to call. CDR3 length: 16 residues. The germline CDR1 and CDR2 sequences are KGHDR and SFDVKD. CDR3 loop: CATCDLPRPNTGELFF. CDR3 bases: TGTGCCACCTGTGATTTGCCTAGGCCGAACACCGGGGAGCTGTTTTTT.

This clonotype showed up many times. The V gene is TRBV4-2, the J gene TRBJ2-7, with TRBD2 identical over 11 bases. Germline CDR1 LGHNA, CDR2 YNFKEQ. This CDR3 has 16 residues. The ends lost 0 bases at V and 3 bases at J; junction bases unmatched: 4. The CDR3: CASSQELAGDFYEQYF. CDR3 nucleotide sequence: TGTGCCAGCAGCCAAGAACTAGCGGGAGATTTCTACGAGCAGTACTTC.

This clonotype was seen repeatedly, ten times or more. The chain is built from TRBV6-1 and TRBJ1-2, with no clear D. Germline V gene sequence: CDR1 MNHNS, CDR2 SASEGT. Trimming pared 10 bases from V and 8 bases from J, leaving 17 bases between. The CDR3 sequence is 12 residues long. CDR3 loop: CAIRQDVRGYTF. CDR3 nucleotide sequence: TGTGCCATCCGTCAAGACGTTAGGGGCTACACCTTC.

This clonotype was observed many times. The CDR3 here is CAISVKLAGENPEQFF. In DNA, the CDR3 is TGTGCCATCAGTGTAAAACTAGCGGGGGAGAACCCTGAGCAGTTCTTC. The chain carries TRBV10-3 and TRBJ2-1, with 11 bases identical to TRBD2. J gave up 9 bases and V 4 bases, and 11 bases lay outside the gene matches. The CDR3 contains 16 residues. Germline CDR1 ENHRY, CDR2 SYGVKD.

The gene calls are TRBV19 and TRBJ1-6, with D possibly TRBD1 on 6 matching bases. With 4 bases removed from V and 7 bases from J, the gap between germline ends came to 11 bases. This CDR3 region has 14 residues. Germline V gene data show CDR1 as LNHDA and CDR2 as SQIVND (reference sequence). Here the CDR3 DNA reads TGTGCCAGTAGTAACGACGGACAGAATTCACCCCTCCACTTT. It yields the protein CASSNDGQNSPLHF.

This clonotype was recorded many times. The chain links TRBV15 to TRBJ2-7, with TRBD2 matching 9 bases. Germline V CDR1 and CDR2: LNHNV, YYDKDF (reference sequence). The CDR3 sequence is 15 residues long. V lost 1 base and J lost 0; bases outside the gene matches: 1. The CDR3, as DNA: TGTGCCACCAGCAGAGGCGGGGGGGCCTCCTACGAGCAGTACTTC. This translates into CATSRGGGASYEQYF.

A remark on this clonotype: This is likely a read error, given that the CDR3 carries no conserved phenylalanine or tryptophan at its end. Because the CDR3's place on the DNA is in doubt, the DNA is left out and the CDR3 is given as listed by TCRdb. V and J are TRBV9 and TRBJ2-3; TRBD1 is the table's D call, not checked against the DNA. The CDR3 is made up of 11 amino acids, end residues included. Germline assignment: CDR1 SGDLS and CDR2 YYNGEE. The CDR3 sequence is CASSVAGGAGY.